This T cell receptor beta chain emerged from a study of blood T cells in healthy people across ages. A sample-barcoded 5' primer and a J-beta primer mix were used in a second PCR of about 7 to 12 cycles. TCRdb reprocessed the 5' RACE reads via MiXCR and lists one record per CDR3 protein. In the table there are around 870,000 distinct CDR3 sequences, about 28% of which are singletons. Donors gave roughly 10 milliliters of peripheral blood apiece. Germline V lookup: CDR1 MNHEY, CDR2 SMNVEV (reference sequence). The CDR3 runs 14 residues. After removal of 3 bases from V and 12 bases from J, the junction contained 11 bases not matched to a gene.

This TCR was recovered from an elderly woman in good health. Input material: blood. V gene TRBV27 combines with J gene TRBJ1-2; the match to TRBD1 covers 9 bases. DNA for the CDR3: TGTGCCAGCAGTTTGCGACAGGGGGGGGTGGAACACACCTTC. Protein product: CASSLRQGGVEHTF.